The 18 T cell receptor beta chains below were found in one sample sequenced in a study of tumor-infiltrating lymphocytes in primary liver carcinoma. Starting material of 400 to 600 ng total RNA yielded TCR beta cDNA via a constant-region primer. Three nested multiplex PCR rounds of slightly modified ARM-PCR generated TCR beta libraries. Investigators reported that the first two PCR rounds, at roughly 10 cycles each, used TRBV1-TRBV30 forward primers with a C-beta reverse primer. Each CDR3 protein gets one entry after TCRdb re-called the multiplex PCR reads with MiXCR. The table lists hundreds of thousands of distinct CDR3 sequences, approximately 54% of them singletons. Unsorted whole blood served as the source of blood RNA, and germline DNA was extracted as well. The material sequenced was peripheral blood. The receptor source for this set is a woman in her thirties with primary liver carcinoma and hepatitis B virus infection.

The J gene is TRBJ2-1, the V gene TRBV7-8; 8 positions agree with TRBD2. The CDR3 contains 18 residues. V gave up 2 bases and J gave up 9 bases; unmatched junction bases: 18. The germline gives CDR1 SGHVS, CDR2 FQNEAQ. This chain's CDR3 is CASSLSHRPLSGRGEQFF. For the CDR3, the DNA is TGTGCCAGCAGCTTATCCCATCGACCCCTCTCCGGGAGGGGTGAGCAGTTCTTC.

With regard to this clonotype: An end of the junction differs from the germline gene, which may be a read error. DNA for the CDR3: TGTGCCTGCAGCTCAAGTCACAAAGAGACCCAGTACTTC. Protein product: CACSSSHKETQYF. This chain connects TRBV11-2 to TRBJ2-5, with D uncertain. In germline, CDR1 is SGHAT, CDR2 FQNNGV. The CDR3 sequence is 13 residues long.

Details on this clonotype: The junction does not match germline at one end; this may be a read error. V is TRBV4-2 and J is TRBJ2-2, with TRBD2 identical over 8 bases. Germline-derived CDR1 and CDR2 are LGHNA and YNFKEQ. This CDR3 region has 15 residues. The CDR3 DNA reads as TGTGCCAGCGGCCAAGAACTAGCGGACACCGGGGAGCTGTTTTTT. Protein sequence: CASGQELADTGELFF.

A note on this clonotype: This likely comes from a read error, as the CDR3 has no conserved phenylalanine or tryptophan at its end. J is TRBJ1-5 and V is TRBV10-2; 7 nucleotides align to TRBD1. Germline V gene data show CDR1 as WSHSY and CDR2 as SAAADI. The CDR3 has 14 amino acids. In DNA form, the CDR3 reads TGCGCCAGCATTGAGTCCGACAGGGCTCAGCCCCAGCATATT. This encodes CASIESDRAQPQHI.

A remark on this clonotype: Germline and junction disagree at one end, which may indicate a read error. V and J are TRBV6-5 and TRBJ1-6, with D possibly matching TRBD1 (6 bases). Germline values: CDR1 MNHEY, CDR2 SVGAGI. This CDR3 region has 19 residues. CDR3 loop: CASSPRGQWDSSYNSPFHF. The CDR3 nucleotides are TGTGCCAGTAGTCCTCGGGGACAATGGGATAGCTCCTATAATTCACCCTTCCACTTT.

This clonotype was observed a handful of times. V is TRBV30 and J is TRBJ1-1; the D gene is possibly TRBD1 (5 bases). V was clipped by 4 bases and J by 5 bases, with 20 bases between them. The CDR3 totals 15 residues. The V gene's germline CDR1 is GTSNPN and CDR2 SVGIG (reference sequence). The CDR3 DNA reads as TGTGCCTGGACCGCCCGGGACCTCGGTCAAACTGAAGCTTTCTTT. The encoded protein is CAWTARDLGQTEAFF.

As regards this clonotype: A single base separates this from a much larger clone, so it may be a read error. This chain joins TRBV6-2 or TRBV6-3 and TRBJ2-7; TRBD2 agrees at 10 bases. The trim removed 5 bases at V and 6 bases at J, leaving 10 bases unmatched. The CDR3 contains 15 residues. Germline V lookup: CDR1 MNHEY, CDR2 SVGEGT. CDR3 sequence reads: CASSPSGGLLVEQYF. CDR3 sequence (DNA): TGTGCCAGCAGTCCTAGCGGGGGACTCCTAGTCGAGCAGTACTTC.

About this clonotype itself: The junction does not match germline at one end; this may be a read error. The chain combines TRBV14 with TRBJ1-1; unclear D gene. The germline V gene has CDR1 SGHDN and CDR2 FVKESK. The CDR3 loop spans 16 amino acids. CDR3 amino acids: CASSQTGRTTNTEVFF. In nucleotides, the CDR3 is TGTGCCAGCAGCCAGACGGGCCGTACGACGAACACTGAAGTTTTCTTT.

Comment on this clonotype: A much larger clone differs by one base, so this may be a read error. The gene calls are TRBV29-1 and TRBJ2-2; 8 bases line up with TRBD2. Germline V CDR1 and CDR2: SQVTM, ANQGSEA. CDR3 length equals 15 residues. The CDR3 region is CSIRASAGGTGELFF. The CDR3 DNA sequence: TGCAGTATCCGGGCGTCCGCGGGGGGCACCGGGGAGCTGTTTTTT.

Notes on this clonotype: This may be a read error: a much more frequent sequence differs by one nucleotide. The rearrangement uses TRBV5-6 and TRBJ1-5; D gene ambiguous. Germline assignment: CDR1 SGHDT and CDR2 YYEEEE. The CDR3 is 13 residues long. The chain's CDR3 is CASSLGRDQAQHF. As DNA, the CDR3 is TGTGCCAGCAGCTTGGGGAGGGATCAGGCCCAGCATTTT.

This clonotype has a count of ten or more. The gene calls are TRBV4-1 and TRBJ1-2, with D tentatively TRBD1 (5 bases). There are 16 residues in the CDR3. CDR1 MGHRA and CDR2 YSYEKL come from the germline V gene. V lost 4 bases to trimming and J lost 2 bases, with 17 bases between them. The CDR3: CASSPSFDRDNYGYTF. CDR3 DNA: TGCGCCAGCAGCCCCAGCTTCGACCGGGACAACTATGGCTACACCTTC.

There are a few counts of this clonotype. V usage is TRBV10-2 and J usage is TRBJ2-7; 8 bases fit TRBD1. CDR3 length equals 14 residues. J was trimmed by 2 bases and V by 5 bases; bases with no gene match: 5. CDR1 is WSHSY and CDR2 is SAAADI in the germline V gene. For the CDR3, the DNA is TGCGCCAGCAGTCCGGGACAGGTTCCCTACGAGCAGTACTTC. This gives the protein CASSPGQVPYEQYF.

The genes are TRBV14 and TRBJ1-6, with D perhaps matching TRBD1 (5 bases). The V end was cut by 1 base, the J end by 4 bases, with 8 bases between. Germline assignment: CDR1 SGHDN and CDR2 FVKESK. The CDR3 runs 15 residues. The CDR3 protein is CASSQVGRYNSPLHF. DNA of the CDR3: TGTGCCAGCAGCCAAGTGGGACGATATAATTCACCCCTCCACTTT.

This clonotype was seen repeatedly, ten times or more. The chain combines TRBV29-1 with TRBJ2-7; no clear D gene. This CDR3 contains 13 residues. Germline-derived CDR1 and CDR2 are SQVTM and ANQGSEA. Trimming pared 3 bases from V and 5 bases from J, leaving 14 bases between. The CDR3 is CSVDPGVPHEQYF. The CDR3 nucleotides read TGCAGCGTTGACCCGGGCGTCCCCCACGAGCAGTACTTC.

On this clonotype: A single base separates this from a much larger clone, so it may be a read error. The J gene is TRBJ2-7, the V gene TRBV12-3 or TRBV12-4; unclear D gene. This CDR3 is built from 13 residues. The CDR3 bases are TGTGCCAGCACCTACGGTGGTCACTACAAGCAGTACTTC. Translation gives CASTYGGHYKQYF.

This clonotype was found many times. The CDR3 coding sequence is TGTGCCAGCAGTTGGGACCTGATGAACACCGGGGAGCTGTTTTTT. Its translation is CASSWDLMNTGELFF. This sequence joins TRBV11-2 and TRBJ2-2; D may match TRBD1 or TRBD2 (5 bases each). This CDR3 is 15 amino acids long. The V end lost 6 bases, the J end lost 1 base, and 12 bases lay between the germline ends. CDR1 and CDR2 (germline): SGHAT, FQNNGV.

The gene calls are TRBV6-6 and TRBJ2-1; either TRBD1 or TRBD2 may fit D (5 bases each). The CDR3 extends over 15 amino acids. V dropped 0 bases and J dropped 15 bases, with 21 bases sitting between them. CDR1 MNHNY and CDR2 SVGAGI come from the germline V gene (reference sequence). CDR3 amino acids: CASSYSGTETNWRFF. DNA for the CDR3: TGTGCCAGCAGTTACTCCGGGACCGAGACCAATTGGCGGTTCTTC.

This clonotype appeared once. The CDR3 DNA is TGTGCCAGCAGCACCGGCAGGGCAAAGTATGGCTACACCTTC. This translates into CASSTGRAKYGYTF. The rearrangement uses TRBV13 and TRBJ1-2; tentative D call: TRBD1 (5 bases). The ends were cut back, 5 bases at V and 5 bases at J, with 15 bases in the middle. The germline V gene has CDR1 PRHDT and CDR2 FYEKMQ (reference sequence). This CDR3 region has 14 residues. Together with reference TRBV13 and TRBJ1-2, the CDR3 gives the full variable domain: AAGVIQSPRHLIKEKRETATLKCYPIPRHDTVYWYQQGPGQDPQFLISFYEKMQSDKGSIPDRFSAQQFSDYHSELNMSSLELGDSALYFCASSTGRAKYGYTFGSGTRLTVV.